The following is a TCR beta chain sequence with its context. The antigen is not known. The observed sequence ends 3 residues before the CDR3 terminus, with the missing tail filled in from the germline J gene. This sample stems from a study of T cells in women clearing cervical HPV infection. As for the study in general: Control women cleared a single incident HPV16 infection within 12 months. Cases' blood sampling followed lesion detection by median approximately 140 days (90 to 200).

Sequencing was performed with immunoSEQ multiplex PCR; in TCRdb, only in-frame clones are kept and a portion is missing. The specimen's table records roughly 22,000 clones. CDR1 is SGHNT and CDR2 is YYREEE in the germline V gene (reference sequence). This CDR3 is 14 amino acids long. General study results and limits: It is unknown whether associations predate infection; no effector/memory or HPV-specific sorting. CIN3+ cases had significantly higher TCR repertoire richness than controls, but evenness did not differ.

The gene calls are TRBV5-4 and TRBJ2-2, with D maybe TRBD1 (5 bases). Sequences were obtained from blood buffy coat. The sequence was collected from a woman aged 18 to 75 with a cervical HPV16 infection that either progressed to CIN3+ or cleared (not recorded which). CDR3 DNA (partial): TGTGCCAGCAGCTTTGACAGAAAAAATTCACCG. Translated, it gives CASSFDRKNSP. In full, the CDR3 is CASSFDRKNSPLFF.